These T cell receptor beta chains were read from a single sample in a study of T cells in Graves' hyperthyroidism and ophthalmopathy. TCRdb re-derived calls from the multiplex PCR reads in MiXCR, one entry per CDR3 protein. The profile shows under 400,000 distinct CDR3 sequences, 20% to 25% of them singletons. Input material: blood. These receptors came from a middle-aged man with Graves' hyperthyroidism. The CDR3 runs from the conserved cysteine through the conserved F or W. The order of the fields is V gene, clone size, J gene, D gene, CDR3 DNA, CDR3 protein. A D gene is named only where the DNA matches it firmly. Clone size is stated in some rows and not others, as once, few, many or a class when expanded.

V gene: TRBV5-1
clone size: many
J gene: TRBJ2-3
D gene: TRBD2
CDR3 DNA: TGCGCCAGCAGCTTGGTGCTAGCGGGGGACACAGATACGCAGTATTTT
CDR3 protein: CASSLVLAGDTDTQYF

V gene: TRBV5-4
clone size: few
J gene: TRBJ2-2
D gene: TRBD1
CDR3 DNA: TGTGCCAGCAGGACAGGGGAAAAGAACACCGGGGAGCTGTTTTTT
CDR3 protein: CASRTGEKNTGELFF

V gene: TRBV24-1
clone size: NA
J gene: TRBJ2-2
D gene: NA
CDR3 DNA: TGTGCCACCAGCGAGGACTCGACCGGGGAGCTGTTTTTT
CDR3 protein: CATSEDSTGELFF

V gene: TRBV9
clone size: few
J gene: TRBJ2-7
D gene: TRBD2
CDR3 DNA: TGTGCCAGCAGCGTAGTGGCTAGCGGGAGGGTCAACGAGCAGTACTTC
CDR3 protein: CASSVVASGRVNEQYF

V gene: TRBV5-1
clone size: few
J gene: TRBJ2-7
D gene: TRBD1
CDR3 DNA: TGCGCCAGCAGCTTGGTAGGGGGCGACGAGCAGTACTTC
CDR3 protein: CASSLVGGDEQYF

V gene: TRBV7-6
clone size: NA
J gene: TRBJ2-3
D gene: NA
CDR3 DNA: TGTGCCAGCGTCAGGGATACTAGCACAGATACGCAGTATTTT
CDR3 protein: CASVRDTSTDTQYF

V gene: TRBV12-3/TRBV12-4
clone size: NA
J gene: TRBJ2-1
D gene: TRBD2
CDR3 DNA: TGTGCCAGCAGTAAAAGACTAGCGGGACCCCCCGATGAGCAGTTCTTC
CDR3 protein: CASSKRLAGPPDEQFF

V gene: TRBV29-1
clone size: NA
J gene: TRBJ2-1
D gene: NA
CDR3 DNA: TGCAGCGCCCCGTTGAGGGTGGGGGTGAGGGGGAGCTCCTACAATGAGCAGTTCTTC
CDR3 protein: CSAPLRVGVRGSSYNEQFF

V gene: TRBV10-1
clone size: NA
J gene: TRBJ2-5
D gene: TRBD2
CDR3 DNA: TGCGCCAGCAGCCGTAGCGGGACGTCCTTGGAGACCCAGTACTTC
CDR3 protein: CASSRSGTSLETQYF

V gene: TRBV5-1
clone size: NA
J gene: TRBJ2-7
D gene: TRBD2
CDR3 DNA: TGCGCCAGCAGACCGGCAGGAACTAGCGGGAGGTACGAGCAGTACTTC
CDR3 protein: CASRPAGTSGRYEQYF

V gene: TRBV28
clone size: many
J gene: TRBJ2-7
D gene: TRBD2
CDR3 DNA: TGTGCCAGCAGTTTCTGGCGGGAGGGCTTCGAGCAGTACTTC
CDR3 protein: CASSFWREGFEQYF

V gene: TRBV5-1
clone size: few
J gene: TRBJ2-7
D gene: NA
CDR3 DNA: TGCGCCAGCAGCTTGGGTTACGGGCTAGAGTCCGAGCAGTACTTC
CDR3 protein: CASSLGYGLESEQYF

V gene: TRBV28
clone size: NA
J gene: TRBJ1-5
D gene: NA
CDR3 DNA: TGTGCCAGCAGCCCGGGCCACAATCAGCCCCAGCATTTT
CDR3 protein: CASSPGHNQPQHF

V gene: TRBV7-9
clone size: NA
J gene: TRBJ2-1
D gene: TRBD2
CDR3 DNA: TGTGCCAGCAGCTCCCTTCGAGCGGGAAGACGGAATGAGCAGTTCTTC
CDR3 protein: CASSSLRAGRRNEQFF

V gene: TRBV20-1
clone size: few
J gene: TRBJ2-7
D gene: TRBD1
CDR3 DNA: TGCAGTGCGCAGAGGGACAGGGTGAAGCAGTACTTC
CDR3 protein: CSAQRDRVKQYF

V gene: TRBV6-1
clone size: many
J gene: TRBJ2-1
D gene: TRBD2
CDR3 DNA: TGTGCCAGCAGTCCGCGACTAAGCGGGAAGGGCTCCTACAATGAGCAGTTCTTC
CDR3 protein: CASSPRLSGKGSYNEQFF

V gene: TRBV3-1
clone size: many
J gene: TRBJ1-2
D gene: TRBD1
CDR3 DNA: TGTGCCAGCACCCTACAGGGGGCTAACTATGGCTACACCTTC
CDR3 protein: CASTLQGANYGYTF

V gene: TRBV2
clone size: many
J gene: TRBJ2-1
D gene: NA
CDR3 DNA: TGTGCCAGCAGTGACATGGGATACAATGAGCAGTTCTTC
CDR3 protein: CASSDMGYNEQFF

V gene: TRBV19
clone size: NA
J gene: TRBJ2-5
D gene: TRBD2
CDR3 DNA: TGTGCCAGTAGTGGACTAGCGGGAGGGGAGACCCAGTACTTC
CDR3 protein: CASSGLAGGETQYF

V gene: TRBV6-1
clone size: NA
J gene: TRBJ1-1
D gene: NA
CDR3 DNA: TGTGCCAGCAGTGAAAGACTTAATGAAGCTTTCTTT
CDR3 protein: CASSERLNEAFF

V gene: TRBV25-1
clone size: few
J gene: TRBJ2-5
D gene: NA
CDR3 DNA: TGTGCCACCCATACGAGGGGACCCCAAATGAAGACCCAGTACTTC
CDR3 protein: CATHTRGPQMKTQYF

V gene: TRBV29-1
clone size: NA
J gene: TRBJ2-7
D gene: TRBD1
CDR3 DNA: TGCAGCGTCCGGGACAGGGGGCCCGAGCAGTACTTC
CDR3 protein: CSVRDRGPEQYF

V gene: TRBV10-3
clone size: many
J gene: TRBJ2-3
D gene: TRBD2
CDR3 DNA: TGTGCCATCAGTGCTGGAGCGGGAAGCGATACGCAGTATTTT
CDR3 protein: CAISAGAGSDTQYF

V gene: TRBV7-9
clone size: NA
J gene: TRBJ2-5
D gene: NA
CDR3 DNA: TGTGCCAGCAGCTTAGGGACACGGGAGACCCAGTACTTC
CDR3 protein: CASSLGTRETQYF

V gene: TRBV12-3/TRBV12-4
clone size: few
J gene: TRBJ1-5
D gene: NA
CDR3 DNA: TGTGCCAGCAGTTTGAAAGGGGCCGATAATCAGCCCCAGCATTTT
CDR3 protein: CASSLKGADNQPQHF

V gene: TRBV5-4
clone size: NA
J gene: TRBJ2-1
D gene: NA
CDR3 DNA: TGTGCCAGCAGCCCCCAGGCTTACAATGAGCAGTTCTTC
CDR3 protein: CASSPQAYNEQFF

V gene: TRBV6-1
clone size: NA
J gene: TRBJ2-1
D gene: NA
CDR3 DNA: TGTGCCAGCAGTGCCTCTGAAAATAACTACAATGAGCAGTTCTTC
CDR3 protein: CASSASENNYNEQFF

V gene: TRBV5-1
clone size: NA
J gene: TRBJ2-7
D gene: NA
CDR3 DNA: TGCGCCAGCAGGGACGGAGTCTACGAGCAGTACTTC
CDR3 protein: CASRDGVYEQYF

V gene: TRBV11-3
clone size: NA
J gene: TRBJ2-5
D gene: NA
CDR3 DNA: TGTGCCAGCAGCCATGTGTTGGGCCACGAGACCCAGTACTTC
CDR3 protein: CASSHVLGHETQYF

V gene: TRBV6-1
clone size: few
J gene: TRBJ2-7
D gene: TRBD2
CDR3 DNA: TGTGCCAGCATTGGAAGACTAGCGGGAACCTACGAGCAGTACTTC
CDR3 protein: CASIGRLAGTYEQYF

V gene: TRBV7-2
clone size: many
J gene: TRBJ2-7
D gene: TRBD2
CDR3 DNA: TGTGCCAGCAGCCTCGGGGCTAGCGGGAGGACTTCCTACGAGCAGTACTTC
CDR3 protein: CASSLGASGRTSYEQYF

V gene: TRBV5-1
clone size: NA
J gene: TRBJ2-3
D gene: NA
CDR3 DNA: TGCGCCAGCAGCTTGGACGCCACAGATACGCAGTATTTT
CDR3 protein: CASSLDATDTQYF